The 9 T cell receptor beta chains below come from one sample, sequenced in a study of blood T cells in healthy people across ages. The second PCR ran roughly 6 to 12 cycles with a sample-barcoded 5' primer and J-beta primers. Using its own MiXCR run on the 5' RACE reads, TCRdb lists one record per CDR3 protein. Seen here are some 1.7 million distinct CDR3 sequences, 28% observed once, and the top ten hold 7.7%. Sequenced material: blood. The source of these receptors is a woman younger than 45 in good health.

The rearrangement uses TRBV2 and TRBJ2-2; TRBD1 agrees at 7 bases. With 2 bases clipped from V and 7 bases from J, the junction kept 10 bases outside the gene matches. Germline CDR1 SNHLY, CDR2 FYNNEI. The CDR3 is made up of 16 amino acids. The CDR3 region is CASSERGRGKVGELFF. CDR3 nucleotides: TGTGCCAGCAGTGAACGGGGCAGGGGGAAAGTCGGGGAGCTGTTTTTT.

This clonotype was picked up many times. The V call is TRBV10-3, the J call TRBJ2-3; 9 nucleotides align to TRBD2. The CDR3 loop spans 14 amino acids. Looked up from germline, CDR1 is ENHRY and CDR2 is SYGVKD. The ends lost 6 bases at V and 4 bases at J; junction bases unmatched: 5. The DNA of the CDR3 is TGTGCCATCAGCCCTCTAGCGGGGTCAGATACGCAGTATTTT. It codes for CAISPLAGSDTQYF.

This clonotype was detected a few times. The rearrangement links TRBV12-3 or TRBV12-4 to TRBJ2-3; D is unclear. Trimming removed 3 bases at V and 4 bases at J, with 11 bases between. The CDR3 length is 14 residues. CDR3: CASSLGSLPDTQYF. The CDR3 DNA sequence: TGTGCCAGCAGTTTGGGGTCCCTCCCAGATACGCAGTATTTT.

This clonotype was observed many times. The junction and the germline gene differ at one end; a read error may be behind it. CDR3 coding DNA: TGTGCCGGCAGTTACTCTGGAGAGACCCAGTACTTC. This translates into CAGSYSGETQYF. The chain carries TRBV6-6 and TRBJ2-5; no firm D call. The CDR3 is 12 residues long. Germline V CDR1 and CDR2: MNHNY, SVGAGI (reference sequence).

This clonotype was recorded a few times. The chain joins TRBV7-9 to TRBJ2-3, with D possibly matching TRBD1 (6 bases). The CDR3 extends over 13 amino acids. Germline loops: CDR1 SEHNR, CDR2 FQNEAQ (reference sequence). V lost 8 bases and J lost 1, with 10 bases in between. The CDR3 DNA reads as TGTGCCAGCCGGGACACAGGCACAGATACGCAGTATTTT. Translating gives CASRDTGTDTQYF.

The chain has TRBV7-3 and TRBJ1-5; D unclear. The length of the CDR3 is 16 residues. V lost 5 bases to trimming and J lost 2 bases, with 16 bases between them. In germline, CDR1 is SGHTA, CDR2 FQGTGA. CDR3: CASSAYRVGGNQPQHF. The CDR3 nucleotides read TGTGCCAGCAGCGCCTACAGAGTAGGAGGCAATCAGCCCCAGCATTTT.

This clonotype has at least ten counts. This rearrangement joins TRBV29-1 to TRBJ2-7, with a weak D call TRBD1 (5 bases). Per germline, CDR1 SQVTM and CDR2 ANQGSEA. There are 13 residues in the CDR3. Trimming took 0 bases from V and 2 from J, leaving 8 bases between them. The DNA for the CDR3 is TGCAGCGTTGAAGAGGGCAGGGCCTACGAGCAGTACTTC. This codes for CSVEEGRAYEQYF.

This clonotype was seen ten or more times. The gene calls are TRBV29-1 and TRBJ2-5, with 10 bases that match TRBD2. The trim removed 4 bases at V and 4 bases at J, leaving 6 bases unmatched. Germline CDR1 SQVTM, CDR2 ANQGSEA. This CDR3 is 14 amino acids long. The CDR3 DNA reads as TGCAGCGTTGGGGGATCTAGCGGGGGAGAGACCCAGTACTTC. The encoded protein is CSVGGSSGGETQYF. The whole variable domain, filled in from reference TRBV29-1 and TRBJ2-5, reads SAVISQKPSRDICQRGTSLTIQCQVDSQVTMMFWYRQQPGQSLTLIATANQGSEATYESGFVIDKFPISRPNLTFSTLTVSNMSPEDSSIYLCSVGGSSGGETQYFGPGTRLLVL.

A remark on this clonotype: It may be a read error: a sequence one base away is much more abundant. V usage is TRBV5-1 and J usage is TRBJ2-1; weak D call: TRBD1 (5 bases). The ends were cut back, 7 bases at V and 3 bases at J, with 17 bases in the middle. The CDR3 spans 15 residues. Germline lookup yields CDR1 SGHRS and CDR2 YFSETQ. CDR3 in amino acids: CASGAGSSFYNEQFF. The CDR3 bases are TGCGCCAGCGGGGCAGGATCAAGCTTCTACAATGAGCAGTTCTTC.